A single sample gave rise to the 27 T cell receptor beta chains below, sequenced in a study of Graves' ophthalmopathy and Graves' hyperthyroidism. Amplified TCR beta CDR3 regions were obtained using RNA transcripts as template. The first-round RT-PCR employed HTBI primers together with the Qiagen OneStep RT-PCR kit. A multiplex PCR was then performed as the second round. TCRdb analysed the multiplex PCR reads with MiXCR anew, one entry per CDR3 protein. The table lists about 740,000 distinct CDR3 sequences, 35% to 50% of them singletons. Sequencing input: peripheral blood. Every receptor here comes from an adult man with Graves' ophthalmopathy.

V usage is TRBV10-1 and J usage is TRBJ2-7, with a possible D match to TRBD2 (6 bases). In germline, CDR1 is WNHNN, CDR2 SYGVQD (reference sequence). Deletions cut 5 bases from V and 5 bases from J, with 13 bases between. The CDR3 contains 13 residues. CDR3 bases: TGCGCCAGCAGTAGAGGAGGGAGAAACGAGCAGTACTTC. Its protein product is CASSRGGRNEQYF.

This clonotype appeared a few times. The rearrangement joins TRBV9 to TRBJ2-7, with 9 bases fitting TRBD1. The V segment lost 4 bases and the J segment 3 bases; nucleotides outside the gene matches: 11. This CDR3 has 16 amino acids. Germline loops: CDR1 SGDLS, CDR2 YYNGEE. For the CDR3, the DNA is TGTGCCAGCAGCCCCAGGACAGGGGTACGGCTCTACGAGCAGTACTTC. Residues: CASSPRTGVRLYEQYF.

The gene calls are TRBV10-3 and TRBJ2-6; D not resolved. V lost 10 bases and J lost 0, with 22 bases in between. CDR3 length equals 18 residues. The germline V gene encodes CDR1 ENHRY and CDR2 SYGVKD. The CDR3 here is CASSYSAAAVSGANVLTF. DNA for the CDR3: TGTGCCAGCAGCTACTCGGCGGCGGCAGTCTCTGGGGCCAACGTCCTGACTTTC.

V usage is TRBV14 and J usage is TRBJ1-4; a weak D match, TRBD1 (5 bases). The CDR3 extends over 14 amino acids. V lost 4 bases and J lost 7, with 13 bases in between. The germline CDR1 and CDR2 sequences are SGHDN and FVKESK. DNA of the CDR3: TGTGCCAGCAGCCCCATCAGGGCCGGTGAAAAACTGTTTTTT. This translates into CASSPIRAGEKLFF.

J is TRBJ2-5 and V is TRBV29-1; 9 bases are a match to TRBD1. Per the germline V gene, CDR1 is SQVTM and CDR2 is ANQGSEA. V lost 4 bases, J lost 2 bases, and 5 bases stayed unmatched. The CDR3 sequence is 14 residues long. CDR3 coding DNA: TGCAGCGTTGCGACAGGGGGAGTACAAGAGACCCAGTACTTC. Residues: CSVATGGVQETQYF.

The gene calls are TRBV29-1 and TRBJ1-3; 7 nucleotides align to TRBD1. This CDR3 is built from 13 residues. CDR1 is SQVTM and CDR2 is ANQGSEA in the germline V gene. The trim removed 4 bases at V and 4 bases at J, leaving 4 bases unmatched. The CDR3 region is CSVAKGAGNTIYF. The CDR3 nucleotides read TGCAGCGTTGCCAAGGGGGCCGGAAACACCATATATTTT.

In DNA, the CDR3 is TGTGCCAGCAGCTCGCTAGGGTATCCGGGGGCCTACGAGCAGTACTTC. Its protein product is CASSSLGYPGAYEQYF. This rearrangement joins TRBV7-2 to TRBJ2-7; maybe TRBD2 (6 bases). CDR1 is SGHTA, CDR2 FQGNSA, per germline. This CDR3 is 16 amino acids long. V lost 4 bases and J 2 bases, leaving 18 bases between the germline ends.

This clonotype was observed a few times. Sequence at one end of the junction differs from germline and may be a read error. This sequence joins TRBV4-1 and TRBJ2-2, with D maybe TRBD2 (7 bases). The CDR3 is made up of 16 amino acids. CDR1 and CDR2 from the germline V gene are MGHRA and YSYEKL. CDR3 in amino acids: CASSLAGRGYTGELFF. DNA of the CDR3: TGTGCCAGCAGCTTAGCGGGCAGGGGCTACACCGGGGAGCTGTTTTTT.

This clonotype has ten or more counts. V and J are TRBV29-1 and TRBJ1-1, with a weak D call TRBD1 (5 bases). The ends were cut back, 3 bases at V and 5 bases at J, with 16 bases in the middle. Germline CDR1 reads SQVTM; CDR2 reads ANQGSEA. The CDR3 loop spans 14 amino acids. CDR3 sequence: CSVDAKGDRTEAFF. CDR3 DNA sequence: TGCAGCGTTGATGCGAAAGGGGATCGGACTGAAGCTTTCTTT.

The chain employs TRBV20-1 and TRBJ1-2, with TRBD1 matching over 9 bases. In germline, CDR1 is DFQATT, CDR2 SNEGSKA (reference sequence). The CDR3 sequence is 15 residues long. Trimming removed 3 bases from V and 2 bases from J; junction bases left unmatched: 7. As DNA, the CDR3 is TGCAGTGCTAGGGACACCGGGACAGGGAACTATGGCTACACCTTC. It is translated as CSARDTGTGNYGYTF.

V gene TRBV7-9 combines with J gene TRBJ2-6; tentative D call: TRBD1 (6 bases). CDR3 size: 15 residues. The germline V gene has CDR1 SEHNR and CDR2 FQNEAQ (reference sequence). Trimming took off 5 bases at V and 2 bases at J, with 10 bases between the two ends. CDR3: CASSNPGAGANVLTF. The CDR3 region has the DNA TGTGCCAGCAGCAACCCAGGGGCTGGGGCCAACGTCCTGACTTTC.

This rearrangement joins TRBV7-9 to TRBJ2-7; the D call may be TRBD1 or TRBD2 (5 bases each). This CDR3 has 14 amino acids. Germline V gene data show CDR1 as SEHNR and CDR2 as FQNEAQ (reference sequence). Deletions cut 3 bases from V and 2 bases from J, with 11 bases between. The CDR3 protein is CASSFTGPAYEQYF. CDR3 coding DNA: TGTGCCAGCAGCTTCACGGGACCAGCCTACGAGCAGTACTTC.

This clonotype was seen a few times. The chain links TRBV20-1 to TRBJ1-1, with 7 bases fitting TRBD1. The CDR3 has 13 amino acids. In germline, CDR1 is DFQATT, CDR2 SNEGSKA (reference sequence). CDR3 sequence (DNA): TGCAGAGGAGTTCAGGGGGGGAACACTGAAGCTTTCTTT. This codes for CRGVQGGNTEAFF.

This clonotype was seen many times. The chain has TRBV2 and TRBJ1-4; no reliable D call. The CDR3 sequence is 12 residues long. The V gene's germline CDR1 is SNHLY and CDR2 FYNNEI. Deletions cut 6 bases from V and 7 bases from J, with 9 bases between. The CDR3 region is CASSLQTEKLFF. Here the CDR3 DNA reads TGTGCCAGCAGCCTTCAGACTGAAAAACTGTTTTTT.

This clonotype came up a few times. This rearrangement joins TRBV11-2 to TRBJ2-7; D assignment may be TRBD1 or TRBD2 (5 bases each). V gave up 0 bases and J gave up 3 bases, with 12 bases separating them. Per germline, CDR1 SGHAT and CDR2 FQNNGV. The CDR3 length is 15 residues. CDR3 in DNA: TGTGCCAGCAGCTTAGAACTCGGGGCGGGCTACGAGCAGTACTTC. Its translation is CASSLELGAGYEQYF.

CDR3 bases: TGCGCCAGCAGCCAAGATCTCAGGACATGGCGCAATCAGCCCCAGCATTTT. It encodes CASSQDLRTWRNQPQHF. This chain links TRBV4-1 with TRBJ1-5; a possible D gene is TRBD1 (5 bases). The CDR3 is 17 amino acids. CDR1 and CDR2 (germline): MGHRA, YSYEKL. V gave up 0 bases and J gave up 2 bases, with 14 bases separating them.

A remark on this clonotype: At one of its ends the junction is not consistent with the germline gene, which may arise from a read error. The CDR3 DNA sequence: TGCGCCAGCAGTCCTCAGGCGATCTACGAGCAGCACTTC. It encodes CASSPQAIYEQHF. The rearrangement uses TRBV4-3 and TRBJ2-7; no firm D call. CDR3 length equals 13 residues. CDR1 is LGHNA and CDR2 is YSLEER in the germline V gene.

In regard to this clonotype: A much larger clone lies one base from this, so it may be a read error. The chain couples TRBV11-2 to TRBJ2-7, with 9 bases aligning to TRBD2. This CDR3 comprises 16 residues. The germline V gene encodes CDR1 SGHAT and CDR2 FQNNGV. In DNA, the CDR3 is TGTTCCAGCAGCTTAGTGGCGGGAGGGCCTTCGTACGAGCAGTACTTC. As protein: CSSSLVAGGPSYEQYF.

The chain carries TRBV27 and TRBJ1-2; D gene ambiguous. V lost 0 bases, J lost 0 bases, and 5 bases lay in between. CDR1 and CDR2 (germline): MNHEY, SMNVEV (reference sequence). The length of the CDR3 is 14 residues. DNA for the CDR3: TGTGCCAGCAGTTTATCTGAGGCTAACTATGGCTACACCTTC. This sequence encodes CASSLSEANYGYTF.

This clonotype was recorded many times. The chain links TRBV19 to TRBJ1-2, with D unclear. The ends were cut back, 3 bases at V and 4 bases at J, with 21 bases in the middle. This CDR3 region has 17 residues. Germline assignment: CDR1 LNHDA and CDR2 SQIVND (reference sequence). The CDR3 sequence: CASSMRPAGSSSYGYTF. CDR3 nucleotides: TGTGCCAGTAGTATGAGGCCAGCCGGCTCCTCCTCCTATGGCTACACCTTC.

The V and J genes are TRBV9 and TRBJ1-1; D is uncertain. This CDR3 region has 15 residues. The ends were cut back, 2 bases at V and 0 bases at J, with 11 bases in the middle. Per the germline V gene, CDR1 is SGDLS and CDR2 is YYNGEE. The CDR3 is CASSVSAQLNTEAFF. CDR3 nucleotides: TGTGCCAGCAGCGTCTCCGCACAATTGAACACTGAAGCTTTCTTT.

This chain uses TRBV29-1 with TRBJ1-2, with D perhaps matching TRBD1 (5 bases). Germline V lookup: CDR1 SQVTM, CDR2 ANQGSEA. The ends were cut back, 3 bases at V and 8 bases at J, with 10 bases in the middle. The CDR3 extends over 11 amino acids. CDR3 DNA sequence: TGCAGCGTTGAGAGAGGGGTGGGCTACACCTTC. It translates to CSVERGVGYTF.

This clonotype was recorded at least ten times. The J gene is TRBJ1-2, the V gene TRBV10-3; 7 bases line up with TRBD1. The CDR3 has 14 residues. Germline lookup yields CDR1 ENHRY and CDR2 SYGVKD. After removal of 2 bases from V and 6 bases from J, the junction contained 6 bases not matched to a gene. In nucleotides, the CDR3 is TGTGCCATCAGTGAGACACAGGGGACAAATGGCTACACCTTC. Its translation: CAISETQGTNGYTF.

Note on this clonotype: A much larger clone lies a single base off, so this may be a read error. The chain is built from TRBV11-2 and TRBJ1-5; D call uncertain. V was trimmed by 9 bases and J by 3 bases, leaving 15 bases between them. The CDR3 has 14 residues. The germline CDR1 and CDR2 sequences are SGHAT and FQNNGV. The CDR3 reads CASSRGRPNQPQHF. In DNA form, the CDR3 reads TGTGCCAGTAGCCGCGGGAGGCCCAATCAGCCCCAGCATTTT.

In this sample, this clonotype turned up once. This rearrangement joins TRBV10-3 to TRBJ1-2, with TRBD1 matching 7 bases. Germline V gives CDR1 ENHRY, CDR2 SYGVKD. The CDR3 is 12 residues long. The trim removed 6 bases at V and 8 bases at J, leaving 6 bases unmatched. In nucleotides, the CDR3 is TGTGCCATCAGGACAGGGAGGGCCGGCTACACCTTC. Its protein product is CAIRTGRAGYTF.

The gene calls are TRBV25-1 and TRBJ1-5; D ambiguous. With 4 bases removed from V and 7 bases from J, the gap between germline ends came to 20 bases. CDR3 length: 16 residues. The germline gives CDR1 MGHDK, CDR2 SYGVNS. The CDR3 loop is CASSAETGQRVQPQHF. Here the CDR3 DNA reads TGTGCCAGCAGTGCTGAAACGGGTCAGCGAGTCCAGCCCCAGCATTTT.

This clonotype was counted a single time. This chain uses TRBV25-1 with TRBJ1-2; D is uncertain. There are 13 residues in the CDR3. V was clipped by 3 bases and J by 1 base, with 6 bases between them. CDR1 and CDR2 from the germline V gene are MGHDK and SYGVNS. CDR3 protein: CASSDKRNYGYTF. CDR3 nucleotide sequence: TGTGCCAGCAGTGACAAACGTAACTATGGCTACACCTTC.